Sequencing of this T cell receptor (beta chain) was carried out in a study of blood T cell repertoires in COVID-19. Study background: Acute-phase and convalescent COVID-19 samples originated in the United States, Italy and Spain. Sources were T cells, B-cell-depleted T cells, or PBMCs; the material itself was cDNA or gDNA.

Using immunoSEQ multiplex PCR, the repertoire was profiled, and TCRdb retains in-frame clones only, with some absent. The sample contains roughly 110,000 clones, 84% of which appear only once. CDR1 and CDR2 from the germline V gene are LGHNA and YSLEER. This CDR3 spans 15 amino acids. The V and J ends lost 4 bases and 0 bases, in that order; junction bases with no gene match: 4. The sequence derives from a human donor in a cohort sampled during active COVID-19. The sample taken for sequencing was peripheral blood. The V call is TRBV4-3, the J call TRBJ2-3; 7 positions agree with TRBD1. CDR3 sequence: CASSPQGISTDTQYF. The CDR3 nucleotides read TGCGCCAGCAGCCCACAGGGGATAAGCACAGATACGCAGTATTTT.